This T cell receptor (beta chain) originates from a study of beta chain features in type 1 diabetes. Whole-study results and caveats: A greater similarity of naive, central memory and Treg TCRB repertoires was seen among patients than among healthy donors. Still unanswered here is whether HLA type influences TCRB rearrangement. Shorter TCRB CDR3s, moderately but significantly so, were found in Type 1 diabetes patients in all four CD4+ subsets.

The germline CDR1 and CDR2 sequences are MNHNS and SASEGT. CDR3 length: 11 residues. Between the trimmed V and J ends, which lost 7 bases and 4 bases, there was a span of 7 bases. Of note for this clone: Its matching antigen is unknown.

cDNA synthesis used the whole RNA isolate, giving expressed TCRB sequences. Mean read depth for naive, central memory and regulatory T cell samples was several million reads. Generated by immunoSEQ multiplex PCR, the TCRdb table keeps only in-frame clones and is missing some. The sample consists of some 700,000 clones, roughly an eighth of them appearing once. Sequencing was carried out using naive CD4+ T cells from blood. This receptor was taken from a man between 18 and 29 years old with type 1 diabetes. J is TRBJ2-5 and V is TRBV6-1; D is unresolved. In DNA form, the CDR3 reads TGTGCCAGCAAGATCCGAGAGACCCAGTACTTC. This codes for CASKIRETQYF.